This TCR beta chain was recorded in a study of T-cell reconstitution after alpha-beta-depleted transplantation in children. Regarding the study as a whole: A year post-transplant, T-cell counts and diversity derived mostly from newly produced T cells. Where some patients showed high TCRbeta diversity at day 60, it came from recipient T cells and thymic progenitors that had survived. Alpha-beta T cells present about two months after transplant were reported to originate from several hundred expanded graft clones.

V shed 3 bases, J shed 1 base, and the junction held 2 bases outside the gene matches. Per germline, CDR1 DFQATT and CDR2 SNEGSKA (reference sequence). This CDR3 is built from 13 residues. A few counts support this clonotype. Its antigen is still unknown. Unique molecular identifiers were incorporated during preparation of the TCRbeta library. TCRdb fed the PCR reads into MiXCR, producing one record per CDR3 protein. The profile shows about 300,000 distinct CDR3 sequences, nearly 8% of them singletons. This chain uses TRBV20-1 with TRBJ2-5; 7 nucleotides align to TRBD2. The source of this sequence is a female patient between 2 and 15 years old who had a stem cell transplant for Fanconi anemia, so the T cells may come from the graft donor. The material sequenced was peripheral blood, taken 360 days after TCRalphabeta/CD19-depleted stem cell transplant. The CDR3 region has the DNA TGCAGTGCTAGCCAGCGGGGCCAAGAGACCCAGTACTTC. This gives the protein CSASQRGQETQYF.